This T cell receptor beta chain appears in the sequencing data of a study of blood T cell repertoires in COVID-19. Background on the study: COVID-19 samples from acute and convalescent phases originated in the United States, Italy and Spain. PBMCs, B-cell-depleted T cells, or T cells were the source of the cDNA or gDNA that made up the material.

Original analysis: The assay estimated nucleated cells by amplifying reference gene primers. TCRdb's table, derived via immunoSEQ multiplex PCR, lists solely in-frame clones and lacks some. That table furnishes V, J and clone size, whereas the DNA furnished D and trimming. Of hundreds of thousands of clones in the sample, around 90% were seen once. Sequences were obtained from peripheral blood. The origin of this receptor is a young woman with acute or convalescent COVID-19.

Written as DNA, the CDR3 is TGTGCCAGCAGTGAATACGAGGCAGGGGGCCTCTACGAGCAGTACTTC. Protein product: CASSEYEAGGLYEQYF. The rearrangement uses TRBV25-1 and TRBJ2-7; 8 bases align to TRBD1. The CDR3 covers 16 residues. Unmatched junction bases numbered 7, after V lost 0 bases and J lost 3 bases. Germline loops: CDR1 MGHDK, CDR2 SYGVNS.